These T cell receptor beta chains were read from a single sample in a study of OX40 agonist ivuxolimab in advanced cancers. Repertoires were generated with immunoSEQ multiplex PCR, while TCRdb's copy carries only in-frame clones and drops some. The data contain tens of thousands of clones, around four fifths of them singletons. Here the sequenced sample was CD4+ or CD8+ T cells sorted from blood, taken in a trial of the OX40 agonist ivuxolimab. Receptors were obtained from an adult with an advanced solid tumor such as melanoma, head and neck, liver or kidney cancer. Each CDR3 is given with its conserved first and last residue. The D gene is left open where the match is weak. Clone sizes are given selectively: once, few, many, or a class where the clone is expanded.

TRBD1	few	TRBJ1-1	TRBV30	TGTGCCTGGACGGGACAGGGTTACACTGAAGCTTTCTTT	CAWTGQGYTEAFF
NA	once	TRBJ1-1	TRBV19	TGTGCCAGTAGGAGCCGGGTTTGGGGCACTGAAGCTTTCTTT	CASRSRVWGTEAFF
NA	NA	TRBJ2-3	TRBV10-2	TGCGCCAGCCGTGGCGGAGTGGGGGATACGCAGTATTTT	CASRGGVGDTQYF
NA	NA	TRBJ2-2	TRBV5-1	TGCGCCAGCAGCTACCGGGCTCCGAACACCGGGGAGCTGTTTTTT	CASSYRAPNTGELFF
NA	NA	TRBJ2-2	TRBV30	TGTGCCTGGAGTGAACTTCTGAACACCGGGGAGCTGTTTTTT	CAWSELLNTGELFF
NA	NA	TRBJ2-3	TRBV5-1	TGCGCCAGCAGCCGGGGATACCCAGATAGCACAGATACGCAGTATTTT	CASSRGYPDSTDTQYF
NA	NA	TRBJ1-2	TRBV18	TGTGCCAGCTCACCCCCTCCAGGGACCCACGGTGGCTACACCTTC	CASSPPPGTHGGYTF
NA	NA	TRBJ2-7	TRBV6-4	TGTGCCAGCAGTGACTCGAGGCAGCGCTTCTACGAGCAGTACTTC	CASSDSRQRFYEQYF
NA	NA	TRBJ2-3	TRBV5-1	TGCGCCAGCAGCTCAGGGGGGCCCGAAGATACGCAGTATTTT	CASSSGGPEDTQYF
TRBD2	NA	TRBJ2-3	TRBV5-4	TGTGCCAGCAGCCTGGCGGGACTAGCGATTAGTACGGGAGATACGCAGTATTTT	CASSLAGLAISTGDTQYF
NA	NA	TRBJ1-1	TRBV9	TGTGCCAGCAGCACCTTAGGTGAGGGGGGTGCTTTCTTT	CASSTLGEGGAFF
NA	NA	TRBJ2-1	TRBV7-9	TGTGCCAGCAGCATAAATACAGGGAATCCTTACAATGAGCAGTTCTTC	CASSINTGNPYNEQFF
NA	NA	TRBJ2-5	TRBV27	TGTGCCAGCAGATCGGGGTCAAAGACCCAGTACTTC	CASRSGSKTQYF
TRBD1	NA	TRBJ2-7	TRBV10-1	TGCGCCAGCAGTGCGTCGGGACAGGCCGAGCAGTACTTC	CASSASGQAEQYF
TRBD1	NA	TRBJ1-4	TRBV7-2	TGTGCCAGCAGCTTAGCGGGGACAGGGAATGAAAAACTGTTTTTT	CASSLAGTGNEKLFF
TRBD1	NA	TRBJ1-3	TRBV14	TGTGCCAGCAGCCCCCTGACAGGGCTCGGAAACACCATATATTTT	CASSPLTGLGNTIYF
NA	few	TRBJ1-1	TRBV5-8	TGTGCCAGCAGAGCGAGGGGTTCCACTGAAGCTTTCTTT	CASRARGSTEAFF
NA	NA	TRBJ2-2	TRBV4-1	TGCGCCAGCAGCCAAGACCCGGGAGCGGGCACCGGGGAGCTGTTTTTT	CASSQDPGAGTGELFF
NA	medium-sized	TRBJ2-3	TRBV29-1	TGCAGCGCTGACAACACAGATACGCAGTATTTT	CSADNTDTQYF
NA	NA	TRBJ1-1	TRBV2	TGTGCCAGCAACCAGGTCGGAGCTGAAGCTTTCTTT	CASNQVGAEAFF
NA	NA	TRBJ1-4	TRBV7-9	TGTGCCAGCAGCTCCCGGCTCGGGAGGGAAAAACTGTTTTTT	CASSSRLGREKLFF
NA	NA	TRBJ1-3	TRBV28	TGTGCCAGCAGTTTATACCGAATCTCTGGAAACACCATATATTTT	CASSLYRISGNTIYF
NA	NA	TRBJ1-2	TRBV5-5	TGTGCCAGCAGCTTTAAGGGTGCGAATGGCTACACCTTC	CASSFKGANGYTF
TRBD1	NA	TRBJ1-6	TRBV19	TGTGCCAGTACCACGGACAGGTTGGGAGCCCCCCTCCACTTT	CASTTDRLGAPLHF
NA	once	TRBJ2-3	TRBV14	TGTGCCAGCAGCCAAGACCCGGGAGCAGATACGCAGTATTTT	CASSQDPGADTQYF
NA	NA	TRBJ2-1	TRBV7-6	TGTGCCAGCAGCTTCGGCCGTGTGAATGAGCAGTTCTTC	CASSFGRVNEQFF
NA	NA	TRBJ1-1	TRBV6-5	TGTGCCAGCAGTACGGACGTGAACACTGAAGCTTTCTTT	CASSTDVNTEAFF
NA	NA	TRBJ1-2	TRBV5-8	TGTGCCAGCAGCTTGGGACAGGAGGGCTATGGCTACACCTTC	CASSLGQEGYGYTF
TRBD2	NA	TRBJ2-7	TRBV27	TGTGCCAGCAGCCAAGGACTAGCGGGAGGATTCCTCTACGAGCAGTACTTC	CASSQGLAGGFLYEQYF
NA	NA	TRBJ1-1	TRBV10-1	TGCGCCAGCAGTGACTTTAACACTGAAGCTTTCTTT	CASSDFNTEAFF
NA	NA	TRBJ2-5	TRBV19	TGTGCCAGTAGTTTGACGGGAGCCCTCCAAGAGACCCAGTACTTC	CASSLTGALQETQYF
NA	NA	TRBJ1-6	TRBV6-1	TGTGCCAGCAGGACAGGCTGGTCTTCACCCCTCCACTTT	CASRTGWSSPLHF
TRBD2	NA	TRBJ2-1	TRBV10-1	TGCGCCAGCAGTGAGTCCGGGGGGGCTGGGCACAATGAGCAGTTCTTC	CASSESGGAGHNEQFF
NA	NA	TRBJ2-1	TRBV5-1	TGCGCCAGCAGCTTTCGTATAGGGGGGCCCTACAATGAGCAGTTCTTC	CASSFRIGGPYNEQFF
TRBD1	NA	TRBJ2-5	TRBV6-1	TGTGCCAGCATTAGACAGGGGGCTTCGGAGACCCAGTACTTC	CASIRQGASETQYF
NA	NA	TRBJ2-3	TRBV4-1	TGCGCCAGCAGCCTCAAGGTAGGGGACACAGATACGCAGTATTTT	CASSLKVGDTDTQYF
NA	NA	TRBJ2-1	TRBV5-4	TGTGCCAGCAGCTTGAAAACCGGGAGCTCCTACAATGAGCAGTTCTTC	CASSLKTGSSYNEQFF
TRBD1	NA	TRBJ2-7	TRBV10-3	TGTGCCATCAGGAGGGACAGGGCCTACGAGCAGTACTTC	CAIRRDRAYEQYF
NA	NA	TRBJ1-4	TRBV7-3	TGTGCCAGCAGCTTCGACAATGAGGATGAAAAACTGTTTTTT	CASSFDNEDEKLFF
NA	NA	TRBJ2-7	TRBV6-5	TGTGCCAGCAGCCCTTACAGGGACCGATCCTACGAGCAGTACTTC	CASSPYRDRSYEQYF
TRBD2	NA	TRBJ2-7	TRBV28	TGTGCCAGCCGGAAAGGGCTAGCGGGATCCGAGCAGTACTTC	CASRKGLAGSEQYF
TRBD1	NA	TRBJ1-1	TRBV29-1	TGCAGCGTTGTTAAGACAGGGGACACTGAAGCTTTCTTT	CSVVKTGDTEAFF
NA	NA	TRBJ1-6	TRBV9	TGTGCCAGCAGCCATACGGGACATCTCAATTCACCCCTCCACTTT	CASSHTGHLNSPLHF
NA	once	TRBJ2-1	TRBV9	TGTGCCAGCAGCGTTTACTACGCCGCAGAGCAGTTCTTC	CASSVYYAAEQFF
TRBD1	NA	TRBJ1-1	TRBV10-2	TGCGCCAGCAGTACAGGGGAGTCCGGTGAAGCTTTCTTT	CASSTGESGEAFF
TRBD1	NA	TRBJ1-1	TRBV5-1	TGCGCCAGCAGCTTGGGGGACAGGGTCGGGTGGACTGAAGCTTTCTTT	CASSLGDRVGWTEAFF
NA	NA	TRBJ2-7	TRBV5-5	TGTGCCAGCAGCTTGGTTGGGGGTGGATACGAGCAGTACTTC	CASSLVGGGYEQYF
NA	NA	TRBJ2-3	TRBV21-1	TGTGCCAGCAGCAAACCTAGCGGGGAGGGGACAGATACGCAGTATTTT	CASSKPSGEGTDTQYF
TRBD2	NA	TRBJ2-1	TRBV4-1	TGCGCCAGCAGCGGGCGGGAGGAATACAATGAGCAGTTCTTC	CASSGREEYNEQFF
NA	NA	TRBJ2-7	TRBV18	TGTGCCAGCTCACAACCGGCATTGAACTACGAGCAGTACTTC	CASSQPALNYEQYF
NA	NA	TRBJ2-2	TRBV28	TGTGCCAGCAGCTTGCTGGAGAACACCGGGGAGCTGTTTTTT	CASSLLENTGELFF
TRBD1	NA	TRBJ1-1	TRBV5-4	TGTGCCAGCAGCTTCGAGGGACAGGGTTATACTGAAGCTTTCTTT	CASSFEGQGYTEAFF
TRBD2	NA	TRBJ2-1	TRBV5-1	TGCGCCAGCAGCTTGGAGGCTAGCGGGAGCCACAATGAGCAGTTCTTC	CASSLEASGSHNEQFF
NA	NA	TRBJ1-5	TRBV19	TGTGCCAGTAGTACCGGGGTCGGGGTTGGCGCCAATCAGCCCCAGCATTTT	CASSTGVGVGANQPQHF
NA	NA	TRBJ1-2	TRBV28	TGTGCCAGCCAGGGGTCGAACTATGGCTACACCTTC	CASQGSNYGYTF
NA	NA	TRBJ2-5	TRBV30	TGTGCCTGGAGTAGCAATAGGGGGGGGTACCAAGAGACCCAGTACTTC	CAWSSNRGGYQETQYF
TRBD2	NA	TRBJ2-1	TRBV9	TGTGCCAGCAGCCTTACTAGCGGGGGGGATGGTGAGCAGTTCTTC	CASSLTSGGDGEQFF
NA	NA	TRBJ2-7	TRBV10-3	TGTGCCATCAGTGAGTCGAGAACAGAAGGGGGCGAGCAGTACTTC	CAISESRTEGGEQYF
NA	NA	TRBJ2-5	TRBV6-5	TGTGCCAGCAGTTACAGGCCGGGGGCGGGAGAGACCCAGTACTTC	CASSYRPGAGETQYF